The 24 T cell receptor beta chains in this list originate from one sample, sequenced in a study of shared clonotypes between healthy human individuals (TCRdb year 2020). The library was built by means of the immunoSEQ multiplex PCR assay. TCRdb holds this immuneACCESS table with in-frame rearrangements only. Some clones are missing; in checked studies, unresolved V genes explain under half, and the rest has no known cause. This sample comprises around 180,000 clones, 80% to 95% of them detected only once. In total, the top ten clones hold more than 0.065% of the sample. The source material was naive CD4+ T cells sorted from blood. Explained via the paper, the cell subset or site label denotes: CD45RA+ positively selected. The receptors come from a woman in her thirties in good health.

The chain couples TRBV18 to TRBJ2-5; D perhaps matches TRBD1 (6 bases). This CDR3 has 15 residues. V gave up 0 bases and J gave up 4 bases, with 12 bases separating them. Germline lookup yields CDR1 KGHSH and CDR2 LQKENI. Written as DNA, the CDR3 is TGTGCCAGCTCACCACCGGTCAGGGGCGGAGAGACCCAGTACTTC. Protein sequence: CASSPPVRGGETQYF.

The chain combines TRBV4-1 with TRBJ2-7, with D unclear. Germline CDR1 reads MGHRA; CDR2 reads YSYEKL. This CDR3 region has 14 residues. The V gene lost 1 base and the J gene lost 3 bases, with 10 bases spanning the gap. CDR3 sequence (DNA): TGCGCCAGCAGCCAAGCCGCGCGGCGCTACGAGCAGTACTTC. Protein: CASSQAARRYEQYF.

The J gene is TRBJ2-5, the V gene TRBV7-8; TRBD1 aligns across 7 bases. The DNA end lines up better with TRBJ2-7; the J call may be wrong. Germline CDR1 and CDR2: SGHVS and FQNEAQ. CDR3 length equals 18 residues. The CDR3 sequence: CASSPGVHVGGKSGEQYF. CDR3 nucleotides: TGTGCCAGCAGCCCAGGTGTGCATGTAGGGGGCAAGTCCGGCGAGCAGTACTTC.

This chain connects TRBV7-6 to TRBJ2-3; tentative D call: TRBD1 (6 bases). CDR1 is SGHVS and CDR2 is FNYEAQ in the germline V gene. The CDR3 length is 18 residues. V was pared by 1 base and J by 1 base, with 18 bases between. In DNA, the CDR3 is TGTGCCAGCAGCTTAGGGGTACAGGGTTTTCTTCGCACAGATACGCAGTATTTT. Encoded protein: CASSLGVQGFLRTDTQYF. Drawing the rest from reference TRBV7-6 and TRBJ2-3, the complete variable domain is GAGVSQSPRYKVTKRGQDVALRCDPISGHVSLYWYRQALGQGPEFLTYFNYEAQQDKSGLPNDRFSAERPEGSISTLTIQRTEQRDSAMYRCASSLGVQGFLRTDTQYFGPGTRLTVL.

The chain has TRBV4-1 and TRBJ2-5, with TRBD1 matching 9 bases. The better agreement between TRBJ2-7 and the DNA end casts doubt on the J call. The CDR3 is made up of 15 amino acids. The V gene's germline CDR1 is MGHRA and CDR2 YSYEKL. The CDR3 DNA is TGCGCCAGCAGCTCAGCTTTGGACAGGGGCTACGAGCAGTACTTC. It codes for CASSSALDRGYEQYF.

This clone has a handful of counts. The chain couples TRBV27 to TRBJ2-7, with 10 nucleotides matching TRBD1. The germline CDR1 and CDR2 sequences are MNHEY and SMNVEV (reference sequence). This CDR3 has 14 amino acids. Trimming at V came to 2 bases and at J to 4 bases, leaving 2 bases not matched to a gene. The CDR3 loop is CASSLGTGAYEQYF. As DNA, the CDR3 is TGTGCCAGCAGTTTAGGGACAGGGGCGTACGAGCAGTACTTC.

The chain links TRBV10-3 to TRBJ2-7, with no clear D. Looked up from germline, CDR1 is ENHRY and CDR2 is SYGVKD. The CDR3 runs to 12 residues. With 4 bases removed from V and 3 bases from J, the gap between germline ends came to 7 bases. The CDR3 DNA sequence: TGTGCCATCAGTGCGATGAGCTACGAGCAGTACTTC. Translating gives CAISAMSYEQYF.

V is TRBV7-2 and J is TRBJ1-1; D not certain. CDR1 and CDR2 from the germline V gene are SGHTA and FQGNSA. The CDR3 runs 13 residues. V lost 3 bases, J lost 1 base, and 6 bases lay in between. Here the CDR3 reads CASSFSENTEAFF. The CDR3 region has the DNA TGTGCCAGCAGCTTTTCCGAGAACACTGAAGCTTTCTTT.

In DNA, the CDR3 is TGTGCCAGCAGTTTACCGCCGGAGAACTATGGCTACACCTTC. This gives the protein CASSLPPENYGYTF. This chain uses TRBV28 with TRBJ1-2; D not resolved. Between the trimmed V and J ends, which lost 2 bases and 2 bases, there was a span of 9 bases. The CDR3 is 14 residues long. Germline V gene sequence: CDR1 MDHEN, CDR2 SYDVKM.

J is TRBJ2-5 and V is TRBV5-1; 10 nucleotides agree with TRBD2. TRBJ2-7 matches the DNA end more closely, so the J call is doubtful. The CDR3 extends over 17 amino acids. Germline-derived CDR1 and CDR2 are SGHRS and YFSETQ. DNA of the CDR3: TGCGCCAGCAGCTTGGTTCCAGCGGGAGGGCTGCAGTCCGAGCAGTACTTC. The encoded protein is CASSLVPAGGLQSEQYF.

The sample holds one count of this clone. CDR3 loop: CASSLGQLSPYEQYF. CDR3 sequence (DNA): TGTGCCAGCAGTCTTGGACAGCTCTCGCCCTACGAGCAGTACTTC. This chain connects TRBV28 to TRBJ2-7, with a possible D match to TRBD1 (6 bases). CDR3 length: 15 residues. Trimming took 5 bases from V and 2 from J, leaving 16 bases between them. Germline values: CDR1 MDHEN, CDR2 SYDVKM.

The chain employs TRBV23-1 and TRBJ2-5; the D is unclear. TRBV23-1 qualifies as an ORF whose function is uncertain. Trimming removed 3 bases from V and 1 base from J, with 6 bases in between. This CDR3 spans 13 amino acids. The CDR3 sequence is CASSHGSQETQYF. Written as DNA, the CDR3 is TGCGCCAGCAGTCATGGATCCCAAGAGACCCAGTACTTC.

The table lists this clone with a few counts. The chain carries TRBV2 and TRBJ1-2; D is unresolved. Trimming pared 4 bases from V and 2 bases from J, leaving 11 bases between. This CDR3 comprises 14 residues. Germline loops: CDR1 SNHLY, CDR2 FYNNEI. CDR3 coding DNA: TGTGCCAGCAGTGCGAACAACCCCAACTATGGCTACACCTTC. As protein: CASSANNPNYGYTF.

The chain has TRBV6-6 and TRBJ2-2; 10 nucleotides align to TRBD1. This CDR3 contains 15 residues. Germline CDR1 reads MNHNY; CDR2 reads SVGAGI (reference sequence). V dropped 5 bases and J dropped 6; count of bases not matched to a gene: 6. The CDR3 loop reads CASSDPGQGSGELFF. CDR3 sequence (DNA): TGTGCCAGCAGTGACCCGGGACAGGGGTCCGGGGAGCTGTTTTTT.

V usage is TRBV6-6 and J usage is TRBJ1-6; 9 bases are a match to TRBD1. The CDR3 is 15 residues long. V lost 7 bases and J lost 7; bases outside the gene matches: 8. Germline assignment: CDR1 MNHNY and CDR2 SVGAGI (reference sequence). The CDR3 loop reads CASMEGDRGNSPLHF. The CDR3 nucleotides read TGTGCCAGCATGGAAGGAGACAGGGGGAATTCACCCCTCCACTTT.

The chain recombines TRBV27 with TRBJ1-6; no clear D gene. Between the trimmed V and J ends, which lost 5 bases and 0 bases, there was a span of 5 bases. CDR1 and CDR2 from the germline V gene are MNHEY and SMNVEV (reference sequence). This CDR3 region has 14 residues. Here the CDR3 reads CASSRSSYNSPLHF. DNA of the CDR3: TGTGCCAGCAGTCGGAGCTCCTATAATTCACCCCTCCACTTT.

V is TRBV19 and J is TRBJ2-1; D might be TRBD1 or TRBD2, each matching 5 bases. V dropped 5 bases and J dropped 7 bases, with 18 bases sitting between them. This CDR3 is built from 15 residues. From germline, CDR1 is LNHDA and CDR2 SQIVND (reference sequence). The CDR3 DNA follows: TGTGCCAGTAGTTACTTCGACCGGGACCATAATGAGCAGTTCTTC. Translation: CASSYFDRDHNEQFF. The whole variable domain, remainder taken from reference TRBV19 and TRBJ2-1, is DGGITQSPKYLFRKEGQNVTLSCEQNLNHDAMYWYRQDPGQGLRLIYYSQIVNDFQKGDIAEGYSVSREKKESFPLTVTSAQKNPTAFYLCASSYFDRDHNEQFFGPGTRLTVL.

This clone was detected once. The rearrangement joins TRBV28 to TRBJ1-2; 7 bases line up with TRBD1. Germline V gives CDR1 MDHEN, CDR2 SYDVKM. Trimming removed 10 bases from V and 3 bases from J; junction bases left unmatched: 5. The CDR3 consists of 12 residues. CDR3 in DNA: TGTGCCATCTCGGGACAGCACTATGGCTACACCTTC. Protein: CAISGQHYGYTF.

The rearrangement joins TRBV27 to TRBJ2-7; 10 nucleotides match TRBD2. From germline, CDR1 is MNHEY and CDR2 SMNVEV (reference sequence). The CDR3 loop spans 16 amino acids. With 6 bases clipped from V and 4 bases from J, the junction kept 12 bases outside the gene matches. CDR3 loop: CASSNPWTSGLYEQYF. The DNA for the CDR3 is TGTGCCAGCAGCAACCCTTGGACTAGCGGTCTATACGAGCAGTACTTC.

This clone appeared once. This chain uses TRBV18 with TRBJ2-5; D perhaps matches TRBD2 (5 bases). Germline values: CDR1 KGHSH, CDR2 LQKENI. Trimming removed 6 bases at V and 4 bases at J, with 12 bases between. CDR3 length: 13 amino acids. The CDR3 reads CASSGGQRETQYF. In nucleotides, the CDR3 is TGTGCCAGCTCGGGCGGGCAACGAGAGACCCAGTACTTC.

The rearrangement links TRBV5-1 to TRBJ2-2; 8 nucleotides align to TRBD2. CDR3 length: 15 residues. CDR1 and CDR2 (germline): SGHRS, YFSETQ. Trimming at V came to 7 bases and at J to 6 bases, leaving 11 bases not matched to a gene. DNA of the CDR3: TGCGCCAGCCGCGTAGCGGGGAATAGGGCCGGGGAGCTGTTTTTT. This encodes CASRVAGNRAGELFF.

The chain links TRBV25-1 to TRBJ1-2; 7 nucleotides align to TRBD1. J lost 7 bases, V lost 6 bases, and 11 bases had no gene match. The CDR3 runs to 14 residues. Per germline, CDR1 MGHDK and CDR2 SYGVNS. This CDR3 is CASSRQGGGPGYTF. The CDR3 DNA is TGTGCCAGCAGCAGACAGGGAGGAGGGCCTGGCTACACCTTC.

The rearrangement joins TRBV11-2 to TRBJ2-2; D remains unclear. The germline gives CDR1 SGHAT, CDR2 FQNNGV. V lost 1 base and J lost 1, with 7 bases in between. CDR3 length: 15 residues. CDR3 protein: CASSLGSGNTGELFF. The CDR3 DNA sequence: TGTGCCAGCAGCTTAGGATCTGGGAACACCGGGGAGCTGTTTTTT.

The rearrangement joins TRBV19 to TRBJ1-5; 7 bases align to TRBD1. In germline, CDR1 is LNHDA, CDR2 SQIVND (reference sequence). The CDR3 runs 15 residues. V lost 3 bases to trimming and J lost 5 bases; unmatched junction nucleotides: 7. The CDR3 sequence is CASSMGGRGYQPQHF. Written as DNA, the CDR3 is TGTGCCAGTAGTATGGGAGGCAGGGGGTATCAGCCCCAGCATTTT.